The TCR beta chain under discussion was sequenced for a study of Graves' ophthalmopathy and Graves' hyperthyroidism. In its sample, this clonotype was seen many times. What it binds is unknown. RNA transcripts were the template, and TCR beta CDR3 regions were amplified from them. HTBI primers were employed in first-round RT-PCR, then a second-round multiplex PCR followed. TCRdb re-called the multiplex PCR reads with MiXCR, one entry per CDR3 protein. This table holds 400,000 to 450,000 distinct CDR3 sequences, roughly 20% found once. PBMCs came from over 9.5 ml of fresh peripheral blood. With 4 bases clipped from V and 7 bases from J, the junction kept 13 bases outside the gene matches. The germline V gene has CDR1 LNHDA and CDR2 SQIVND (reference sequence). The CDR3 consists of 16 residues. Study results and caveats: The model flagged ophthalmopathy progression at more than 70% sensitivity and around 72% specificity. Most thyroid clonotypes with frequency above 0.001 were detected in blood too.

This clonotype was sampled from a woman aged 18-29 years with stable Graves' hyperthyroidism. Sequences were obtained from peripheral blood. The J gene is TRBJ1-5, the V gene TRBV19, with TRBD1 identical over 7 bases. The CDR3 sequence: CASSTQTGIPRQPQHF. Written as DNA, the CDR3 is TGTGCCAGTAGTACCCAGACAGGGATTCCCCGCCAGCCCCAGCATTTT.